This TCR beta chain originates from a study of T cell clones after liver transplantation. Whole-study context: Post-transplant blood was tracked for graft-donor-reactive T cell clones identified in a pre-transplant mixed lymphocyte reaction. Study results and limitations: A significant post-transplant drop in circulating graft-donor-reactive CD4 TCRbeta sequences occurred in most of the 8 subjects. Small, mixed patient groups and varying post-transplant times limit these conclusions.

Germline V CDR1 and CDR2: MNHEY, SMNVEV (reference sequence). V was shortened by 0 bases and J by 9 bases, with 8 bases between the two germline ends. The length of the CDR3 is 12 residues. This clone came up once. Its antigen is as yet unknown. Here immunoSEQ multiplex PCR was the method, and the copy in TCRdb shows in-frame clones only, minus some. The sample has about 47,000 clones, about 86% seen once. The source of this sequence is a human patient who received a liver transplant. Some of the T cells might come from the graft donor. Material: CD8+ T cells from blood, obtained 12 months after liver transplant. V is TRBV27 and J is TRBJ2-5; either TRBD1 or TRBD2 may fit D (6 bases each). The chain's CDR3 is CASSLSGGPQYF. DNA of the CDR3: TGTGCCAGCAGTTTATCGGGGGGCCCCCAGTACTTC.